This paragraph reports one T cell receptor (beta chain). No antigen is known for it. Germline is not matched at one junction end, which may reflect a read error. Described time point: cycle 4 day 1 (C4D1), after around six weeks of nivolumab. Each of the patients experienced relapse following autologous stem cell transplantation, and their brentuximab vedotin exposure differed. This sample is part of a study of PD-1 blockade in classical Hodgkin lymphoma. Study outcomes and limitations: Reported baseline diversity: healthy donors highest, relapsed/refractory patients lowest. For complete responders, baseline diversity was comparable to that of newly diagnosed patients. Anyone who began nivolumab under 1 year after ASCT was excluded.

CDR1 and CDR2 from the germline V gene are MDHEN and SYDVKM. The CDR3 is 11 amino acids. Here immunoSEQ multiplex PCR was the method, and the copy in TCRdb shows in-frame clones only, minus some. Of 90,000 to 110,000 clones in the sample, roughly 89% were seen once. This clonotype originated in a human donor with classical Hodgkin lymphoma. The sample consisted of peripheral blood mononuclear cells (PBMCs), taken before the fourth cycle of nivolumab. The rearrangement joins TRBV28 to TRBJ1-2; D is ambiguous. Written as DNA, the CDR3 is TGTGCCAGCAGTTTAGGTAACGGCCTCATCTTC. This gives the protein CASSLGNGLIF.